These T cell receptor beta chains were read from a single sample in a study of blood T cell repertoires in COVID-19. This table comes from immunoSEQ multiplex PCR, and its TCRdb copy is limited to in-frame clones, with some not included. Counted here are 150,000 to 200,000 clones, about three quarters occurring once; the ten biggest clones make up 2.8%. The sequencing input was peripheral blood. The source is a man in his 70s with acute or convalescent COVID-19. Each CDR3 is given with its conserved first and last residue. Each record gives: V gene, clone size, D gene, J gene, CDR3 DNA, CDR3 protein. The D gene is left open where the match is weak. Rows give clone size only sometimes, using once, few, many, or a class for an expanded clone.

V gene: TRBV29-1; clone size: .; D gene: .; J gene: TRBJ2-5; CDR3 DNA: TGCAGCGTTTATGGGACTTCTAAAGAGACCCAGTACTTC; CDR3 protein: CSVYGTSKETQYF
V gene: TRBV18; clone size: once; D gene: TRBD2; J gene: TRBJ2-3; CDR3 DNA: TGTGCCAGCTCGCTGGGACTAGCGGGCACAGATACGCAGTATTTT; CDR3 protein: CASSLGLAGTDTQYF
V gene: TRBV7-2; clone size: .; D gene: .; J gene: TRBJ2-1; CDR3 DNA: TGTGCCAGCAGTTTAAGGCGCGGATCCAATGAGCAGTTCTTC; CDR3 protein: CASSLRRGSNEQFF
V gene: TRBV27; clone size: .; D gene: .; J gene: TRBJ2-1; CDR3 DNA: TGTGCCAGCAGTTTGGCCGGAGGGTACAATGAGCAGTTCTTC; CDR3 protein: CASSLAGGYNEQFF
V gene: TRBV19; clone size: .; D gene: .; J gene: TRBJ1-5; CDR3 DNA: TGTGCCAGTAGGGCATTAAATCAGCCCCAGCATTTT; CDR3 protein: CASRALNQPQHF
V gene: TRBV3-1/TRBV3-2; clone size: .; D gene: TRBD2; J gene: TRBJ2-1; CDR3 DNA: TGTGCCAGCAGCCAAGAGCGACTAGCCCCCAACTACAATGAGCAGTTCTTC; CDR3 protein: CASSQERLAPNYNEQFF
V gene: TRBV6-5; clone size: once; D gene: TRBD1; J gene: TRBJ1-3; CDR3 DNA: TGTGCCAGCAGTCTACAGGGGAGCTCTGGAAACACCATATATTTT; CDR3 protein: CASSLQGSSGNTIYF
V gene: TRBV24-1; clone size: .; D gene: .; J gene: TRBJ1-2; CDR3 DNA: TGTGCCACCAGTGATTTCGGCGGGGGGGATACTAACTATGGCTACACCTTC; CDR3 protein: CATSDFGGGDTNYGYTF
V gene: TRBV7-9; clone size: few; D gene: .; J gene: TRBJ2-2; CDR3 DNA: TGTGCCAGCAGCTTAGTACCCGGGACAATCACCGGGGAGCTGTTTTTT; CDR3 protein: CASSLVPGTITGELFF
V gene: TRBV19; clone size: .; D gene: .; J gene: TRBJ2-7; CDR3 DNA: TGTGCCAGTAGTTCCAGCTCGGGGGACTACGAGCAGTACTTC; CDR3 protein: CASSSSSGDYEQYF
V gene: TRBV7-2; clone size: few; D gene: TRBD2; J gene: TRBJ2-7; CDR3 DNA: TGTGCCAGCAGCTTAGGGACTAGCGGGAGTAGGTTTGGGTCCTACGAGCAGTACTTC; CDR3 protein: CASSLGTSGSRFGSYEQYF
V gene: TRBV19; clone size: .; D gene: .; J gene: TRBJ1-5; CDR3 DNA: TGTGCCAGTAGTATAGATCAGGGAGGGGGGGCTAGTCAGCCCCAGCATTTT; CDR3 protein: CASSIDQGGGASQPQHF
V gene: TRBV19; clone size: few; D gene: .; J gene: TRBJ2-7; CDR3 DNA: TGTGCCAGTAGTAAGGCCAGGGATATTTACGAGCAGTACTTC; CDR3 protein: CASSKARDIYEQYF
V gene: TRBV19; clone size: once; D gene: .; J gene: TRBJ1-2; CDR3 DNA: TGTGCCAGTCGCACGAACAGCGGCTACACCTTC; CDR3 protein: CASRTNSGYTF
V gene: TRBV28; clone size: .; D gene: .; J gene: TRBJ1-2; CDR3 DNA: TGTGCCAGCAGTTTAGAGACAGGTGGCTACACCTTC; CDR3 protein: CASSLETGGYTF
V gene: TRBV7-3; clone size: .; D gene: TRBD1; J gene: TRBJ2-7; CDR3 DNA: TGTGCCAGCAGTGATGGGACAGCCTACGAGCAGTACTTC; CDR3 protein: CASSDGTAYEQYF
V gene: TRBV19; clone size: once; D gene: .; J gene: TRBJ2-1; CDR3 DNA: TGTGCCAGTAGTACCCTCAATGAGCAGTTCTTC; CDR3 protein: CASSTLNEQFF
V gene: TRBV18; clone size: .; D gene: TRBD2; J gene: TRBJ2-3; CDR3 DNA: TGTGCCAGCTCACCGCCGACTAGCGTGGGCGCAGATACGCAGTATTTT; CDR3 protein: CASSPPTSVGADTQYF
V gene: TRBV19; clone size: .; D gene: TRBD1; J gene: TRBJ1-5; CDR3 DNA: TGTGCCAGTAGTGAGGACAGGGTCAACAATCAGCCCCAGCATTTT; CDR3 protein: CASSEDRVNNQPQHF
V gene: TRBV7-2; clone size: .; D gene: .; J gene: TRBJ2-7; CDR3 DNA: TGTGCCAGCATTCTTTCACCGGGTTCCTACGAGCAGTACTTC; CDR3 protein: CASILSPGSYEQYF
V gene: TRBV29-1; clone size: .; D gene: TRBD1; J gene: TRBJ1-2; CDR3 DNA: TGCAGCGTTCTTAGACAGGGGGCAAATGGCTACACCTTC; CDR3 protein: CSVLRQGANGYTF